A selection of T cell receptor beta chains follows, all from one sample in a study of T cell responses to AZD1222 COVID-19 vaccine. The assay was immunoSEQ multiplex PCR, and TCRdb's table has in-frame clones only and misses some. In the table there are 100,000 to 150,000 clones, about nine tenths of which are singletons. The input for sequencing was peripheral blood, taken on day 0 of AZD1222 vaccination. The receptors shown here come from an adult in good health. The CDR3 runs from the conserved cysteine through the conserved F or W. The order of the fields is V gene, CDR3 protein.

TRBV6-5,CASADRDTKSYF
TRBV7-8,CASSPTGMGEKLFF
TRBV3-1/TRBV3-2,CASSQETAPRGYTF
TRBV2,CASSEQMAGQGTEAFF
TRBV6-5,CATSQGLVAQPQHF
TRBV30,CASSGPGIYGYTF
TRBV5-1,CASSLGQVGDGYTF
TRBV7-2,CASAGQANTEAFF
TRBV18,CASSPGSMTRYEQYF
TRBV6-5,CASSRASGNTIYF
TRBV27,CASSSTPGPSIYGYTF
TRBV7-2,CASSPSWGTFSGELFF
TRBV27,CASSLRPGYGYTF
TRBV9,CASATPAGGLTGELFF
TRBV6-5,CASSRDGDGAFF
TRBV4-1,CASSHGTSGGDQETQYF